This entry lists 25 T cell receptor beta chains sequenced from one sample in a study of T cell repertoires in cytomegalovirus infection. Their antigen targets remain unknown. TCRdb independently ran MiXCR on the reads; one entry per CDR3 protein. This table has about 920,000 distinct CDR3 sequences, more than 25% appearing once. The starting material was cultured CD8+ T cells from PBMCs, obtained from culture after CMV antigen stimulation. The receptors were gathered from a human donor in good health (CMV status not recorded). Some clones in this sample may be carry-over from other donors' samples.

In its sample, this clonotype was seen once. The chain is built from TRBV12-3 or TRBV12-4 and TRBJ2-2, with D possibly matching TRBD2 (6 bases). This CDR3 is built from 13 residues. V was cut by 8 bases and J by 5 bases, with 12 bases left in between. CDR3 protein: CASCPGGTGELFF. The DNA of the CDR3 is TGTGCCAGCTGCCCCGGGGGAACCGGGGAGCTGTTTTTT.

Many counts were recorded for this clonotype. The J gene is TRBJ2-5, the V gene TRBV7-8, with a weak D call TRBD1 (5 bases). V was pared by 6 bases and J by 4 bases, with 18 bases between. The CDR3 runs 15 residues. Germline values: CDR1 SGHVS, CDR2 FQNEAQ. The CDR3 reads CASRDSASLVETQYF. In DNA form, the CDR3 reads TGTGCCAGCAGAGACAGCGCTAGTCTAGTAGAGACCCAGTACTTC.

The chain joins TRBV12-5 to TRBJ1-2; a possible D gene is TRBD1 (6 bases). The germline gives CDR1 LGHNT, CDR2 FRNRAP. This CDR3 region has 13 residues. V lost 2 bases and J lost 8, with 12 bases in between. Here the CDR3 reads CASGLSTGRGYTF. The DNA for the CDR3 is TGTGCTAGTGGTTTGTCTACAGGGAGAGGCTACACCTTC.

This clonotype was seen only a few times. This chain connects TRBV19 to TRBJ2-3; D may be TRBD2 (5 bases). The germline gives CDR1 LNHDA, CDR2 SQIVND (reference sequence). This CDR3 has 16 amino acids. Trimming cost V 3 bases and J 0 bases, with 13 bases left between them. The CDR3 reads CASSIQRDLSTDTQYF. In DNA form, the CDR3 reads TGTGCCAGTAGTATTCAGAGGGATCTAAGCACAGATACGCAGTATTTT.

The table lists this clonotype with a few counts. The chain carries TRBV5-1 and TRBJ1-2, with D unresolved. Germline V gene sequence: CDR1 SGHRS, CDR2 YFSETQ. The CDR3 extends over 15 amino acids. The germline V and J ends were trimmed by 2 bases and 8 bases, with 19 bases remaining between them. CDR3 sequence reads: CASSFREPTVVGYTF. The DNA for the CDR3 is TGCGCCAGCAGCTTCCGGGAACCCACCGTTGTCGGCTACACCTTC.

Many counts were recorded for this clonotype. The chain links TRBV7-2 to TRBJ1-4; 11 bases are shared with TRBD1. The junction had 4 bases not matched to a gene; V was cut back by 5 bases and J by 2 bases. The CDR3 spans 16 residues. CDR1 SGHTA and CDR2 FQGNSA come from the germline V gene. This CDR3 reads CASSPGTGGTNEKLFF. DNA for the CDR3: TGTGCCAGCAGCCCGGGGACAGGGGGTACTAATGAAAAACTGTTTTTT.

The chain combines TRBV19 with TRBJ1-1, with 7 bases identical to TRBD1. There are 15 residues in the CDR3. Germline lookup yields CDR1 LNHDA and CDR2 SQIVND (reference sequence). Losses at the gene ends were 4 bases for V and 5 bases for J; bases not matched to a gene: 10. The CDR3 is CASSTPTGIRTEAFF. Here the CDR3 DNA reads TGTGCCAGTAGTACCCCGACAGGGATCAGGACTGAAGCTTTCTTT.

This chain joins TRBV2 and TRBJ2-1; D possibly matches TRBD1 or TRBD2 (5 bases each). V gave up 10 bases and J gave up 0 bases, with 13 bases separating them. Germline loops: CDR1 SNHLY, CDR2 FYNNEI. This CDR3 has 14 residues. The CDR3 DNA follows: TGTGCCACCCTGATGGGGGTCTCCTACAATGAGCAGTTCTTC. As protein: CATLMGVSYNEQFF.

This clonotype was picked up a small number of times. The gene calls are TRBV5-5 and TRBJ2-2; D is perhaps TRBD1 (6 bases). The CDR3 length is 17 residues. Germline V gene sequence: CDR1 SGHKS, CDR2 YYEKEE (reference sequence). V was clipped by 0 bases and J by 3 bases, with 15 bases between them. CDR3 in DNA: TGTGCCAGCAGCTTGGATAGTGGGACATCTTACACCGGGGAGCTGTTTTTT. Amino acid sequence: CASSLDSGTSYTGELFF.

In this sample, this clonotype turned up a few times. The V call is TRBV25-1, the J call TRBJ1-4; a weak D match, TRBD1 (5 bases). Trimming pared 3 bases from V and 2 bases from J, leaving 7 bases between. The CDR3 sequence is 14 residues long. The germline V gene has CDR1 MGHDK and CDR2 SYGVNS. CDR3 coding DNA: TGTGCCAGCAGTGAGCCAGGGACTAATGAAAAACTGTTTTTT. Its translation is CASSEPGTNEKLFF.

CDR3 bases: TGCAGTGCTAAAGGGGGCCTCCACCCCGATGAGCAGTTCTTC. Translated, it gives CSAKGGLHPDEQFF. V gene TRBV20-1 combines with J gene TRBJ2-1; 7 bases are shared with TRBD1. Germline V gene data show CDR1 as DFQATT and CDR2 as SNEGSKA (reference sequence). The CDR3 is 14 residues long. Losses at the gene ends were 4 bases for V and 8 bases for J; bases not matched to a gene: 11.

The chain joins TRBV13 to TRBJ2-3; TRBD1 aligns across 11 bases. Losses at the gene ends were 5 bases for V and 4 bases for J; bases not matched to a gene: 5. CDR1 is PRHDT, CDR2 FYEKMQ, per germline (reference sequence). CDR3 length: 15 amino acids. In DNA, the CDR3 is TGTGCCAGCAGCAACAGGACAGGGGGCGCAGATACGCAGTATTTT. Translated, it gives CASSNRTGGADTQYF.

CDR3 protein: CASSAGGPSYEQYV. For the CDR3, the DNA is TGTGCCAGCAGTGCCGGGGGTCCCTCCTACGAGCAGTACGTC. The rearrangement links TRBV27 to TRBJ2-7; a weak D match, TRBD2 (6 bases). The V and J ends lost 5 bases and 0 bases respectively, with 11 bases between them. Germline CDR1 MNHEY, CDR2 SMNVEV (reference sequence). The CDR3 is 14 residues long.

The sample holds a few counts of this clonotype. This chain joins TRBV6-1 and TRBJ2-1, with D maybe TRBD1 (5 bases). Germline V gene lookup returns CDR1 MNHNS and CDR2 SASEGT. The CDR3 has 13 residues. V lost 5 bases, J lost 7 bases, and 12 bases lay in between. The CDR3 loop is CASSPGIRNEQFF. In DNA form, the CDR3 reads TGTGCCAGCAGTCCAGGGATCCGGAATGAGCAGTTCTTC.

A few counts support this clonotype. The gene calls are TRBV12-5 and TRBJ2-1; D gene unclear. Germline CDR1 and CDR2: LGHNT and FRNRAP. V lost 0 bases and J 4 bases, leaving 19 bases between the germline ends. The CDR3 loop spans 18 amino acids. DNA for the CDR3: TGTGCTAGTGGTTTGGTACGTTACATAATTTCGAGGTACAATGAGCAGTTCTTC. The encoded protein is CASGLVRYIISRYNEQFF.

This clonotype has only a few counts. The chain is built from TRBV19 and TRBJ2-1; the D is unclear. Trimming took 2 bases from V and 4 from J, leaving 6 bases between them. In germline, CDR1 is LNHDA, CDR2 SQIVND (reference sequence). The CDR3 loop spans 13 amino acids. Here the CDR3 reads CASSITLYNEQFF. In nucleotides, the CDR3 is TGTGCCAGTAGTATAACACTATACAATGAGCAGTTCTTC. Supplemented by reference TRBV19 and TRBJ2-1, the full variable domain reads DGGITQSPKYLFRKEGQNVTLSCEQNLNHDAMYWYRQDPGQGLRLIYYSQIVNDFQKGDIAEGYSVSREKKESFPLTVTSAQKNPTAFYLCASSITLYNEQFFGPGTRLTVL.

CDR3 in amino acids: CASSLAPHEQYV. CDR3 bases: TGTGCCAGCAGCTTAGCTCCCCACGAGCAGTACGTC. The chain is built from TRBV7-4 and TRBJ2-7; D is unclear. This CDR3 region has 12 residues. Trimming removed 0 bases from V and 5 bases from J, with 5 bases in between. CDR1 and CDR2 from the germline V gene are SGHVT and SQSDAQ.

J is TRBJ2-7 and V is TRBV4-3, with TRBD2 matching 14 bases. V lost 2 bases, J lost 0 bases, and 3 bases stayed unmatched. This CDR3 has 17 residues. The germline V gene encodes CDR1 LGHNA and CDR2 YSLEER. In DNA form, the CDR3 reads TGCGCCAGCAGCCAACCCGGGACTAGCGGGGGCTCCTACGAGCAGTACGTC. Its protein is CASSQPGTSGGSYEQYV.

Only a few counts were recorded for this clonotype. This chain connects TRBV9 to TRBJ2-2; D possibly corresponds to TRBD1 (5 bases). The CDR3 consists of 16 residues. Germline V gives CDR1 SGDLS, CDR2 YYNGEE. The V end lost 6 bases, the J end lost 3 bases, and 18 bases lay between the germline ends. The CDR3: CASTLGRGSDTGELFF. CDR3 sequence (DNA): TGTGCCAGCACCCTAGGAAGGGGTTCCGACACCGGGGAGCTGTTTTTT.

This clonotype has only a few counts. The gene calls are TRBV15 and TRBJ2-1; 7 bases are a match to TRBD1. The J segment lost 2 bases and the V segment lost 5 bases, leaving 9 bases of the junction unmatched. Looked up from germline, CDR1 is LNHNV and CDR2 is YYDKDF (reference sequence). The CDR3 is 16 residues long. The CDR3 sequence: CATSGLAGTAYNEQFF. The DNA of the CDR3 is TGTGCCACCAGCGGTCTAGCCGGGACAGCCTACAATGAGCAGTTCTTC.

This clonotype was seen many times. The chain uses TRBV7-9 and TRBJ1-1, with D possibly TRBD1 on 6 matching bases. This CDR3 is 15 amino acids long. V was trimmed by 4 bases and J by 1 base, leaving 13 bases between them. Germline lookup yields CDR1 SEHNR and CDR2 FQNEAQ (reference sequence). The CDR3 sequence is CASSSHEGGNTEAFF. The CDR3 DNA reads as TGTGCCAGCAGCTCCCACGAGGGGGGGAACACTGAAGCTTTCTTT.

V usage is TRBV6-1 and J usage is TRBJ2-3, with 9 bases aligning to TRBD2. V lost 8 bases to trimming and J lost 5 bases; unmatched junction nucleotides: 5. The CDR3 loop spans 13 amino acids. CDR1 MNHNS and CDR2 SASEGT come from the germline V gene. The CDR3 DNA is TGTGCCAGCCGTAGCGGGGGACAAGATACGCAGTATTTT. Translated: CASRSGGQDTQYF.

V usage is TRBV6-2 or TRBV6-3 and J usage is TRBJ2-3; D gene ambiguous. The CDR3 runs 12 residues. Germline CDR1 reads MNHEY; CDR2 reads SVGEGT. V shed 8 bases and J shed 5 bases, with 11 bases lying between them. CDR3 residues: CASGPTKDTQYF. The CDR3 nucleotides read TGTGCCAGCGGGCCGACCAAAGATACGCAGTATTTT.

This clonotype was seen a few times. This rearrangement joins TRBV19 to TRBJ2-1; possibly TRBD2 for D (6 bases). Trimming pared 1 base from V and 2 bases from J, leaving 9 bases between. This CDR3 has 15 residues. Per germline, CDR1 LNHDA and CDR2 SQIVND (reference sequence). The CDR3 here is CASSIASDTYNEQFF. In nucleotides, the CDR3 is TGTGCCAGTAGTATAGCTAGCGACACCTACAATGAGCAGTTCTTC.

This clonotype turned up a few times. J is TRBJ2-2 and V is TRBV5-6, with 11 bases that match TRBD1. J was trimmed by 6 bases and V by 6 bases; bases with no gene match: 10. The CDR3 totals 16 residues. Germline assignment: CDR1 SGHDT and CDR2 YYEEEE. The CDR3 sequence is CASNLFGQGAAGELFF. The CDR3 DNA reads TGTGCCAGCAACCTTTTTGGACAGGGGGCAGCCGGGGAGCTGTTTTTT.